This record looks at one T cell receptor (beta chain) sequence and its context. The CDR3 totals 12 residues. The germline V gene has CDR1 MDHEN and CDR2 SYDVKM. The V end was cut by 6 bases, the J end by 4 bases, with 9 bases between. TCRdb keeps only in-frame clones here, not all; method: immunoSEQ multiplex PCR. Of about 330,000 clones listed, approximately 88% are singletons. This specimen comes from a study of blood T cell repertoires in COVID-19. V usage is TRBV28 and J usage is TRBJ1-2; D is possibly TRBD1 (5 bases). The sequenced material came from peripheral blood. This receptor was obtained from a man in his thirties or forties with COVID-19, enrolled during active disease. For the CDR3, the DNA is TGTGCCAGCAGCCAGGGTCCCTATGGCTACACCTTC. Protein: CASSQGPYGYTF.